Following are 31 T cell receptor beta chains from one sample sequenced in a study of cytomegalovirus exposure and HLA in healthy donors. Vbeta (60) and Jbeta (13) primers were used in the PCR. Assay: immunoSEQ multiplex PCR; the TCRdb copy retains only in-frame clones and omits some. The table records about 300,000 clones, roughly 89% of them present only once. Input material: PBMCs. These receptors all stem from a man aged 40-49 years in good health and CMV-seropositive.

The chain has TRBV5-6 and TRBJ2-7, with a possible D match to TRBD1 (6 bases). Germline assignment: CDR1 SGHDT and CDR2 YYEEEE. V lost 1 base to trimming and J lost 3 bases, with 11 bases between them. The CDR3 has 14 residues. CDR3 amino acids: CASSLFQDSYEQYF. The CDR3 nucleotides are TGTGCCAGCAGCTTGTTTCAGGACAGCTACGAGCAGTACTTC.

The chain carries TRBV4-1 and TRBJ2-1, with 8 bases aligning to TRBD2. Unmatched junction bases numbered 14, after V lost 2 bases and J lost 5 bases. This CDR3 is built from 18 residues. Germline loops: CDR1 MGHRA, CDR2 YSYEKL. The CDR3 sequence is CASSQHMSGGDLNNEQFF. As DNA, the CDR3 is TGCGCCAGCAGCCAACATATGAGCGGGGGCGATTTAAACAATGAGCAGTTCTTC.

The chain carries TRBV4-2 and TRBJ1-5; D is unclear. V lost 0 bases, J lost 0 bases, and 9 bases lay in between. The CDR3 spans 16 residues. Germline V CDR1 and CDR2: LGHNA, YNFKEQ. The CDR3 protein is CASSQDPSYSNQPQHF. DNA for the CDR3: TGTGCCAGCAGCCAAGATCCAAGCTATAGCAATCAGCCCCAGCATTTT.

The genes are TRBV7-8 and TRBJ1-4; 8 bases map to TRBD1. The CDR3 extends over 17 amino acids. CDR1 is SGHVS and CDR2 is FQNEAQ in the germline V gene. Germline trimming cut 5 bases from V and 4 bases from J; bases unmatched to any gene: 12. For the CDR3, the DNA is TGTGCCAGCAGCCCGAGAAGGAGGACAGGGAGTAATGAAAAACTGTTTTTT. Its translation is CASSPRRRTGSNEKLFF.

The chain has TRBV28 and TRBJ1-1; 7 bases map to TRBD1. Germline V gene sequence: CDR1 MDHEN, CDR2 SYDVKM. There are 14 residues in the CDR3. Germline trimming cut 2 bases from V and 3 bases from J; bases unmatched to any gene: 3. CDR3 coding DNA: TGTGCCAGCAGTTTACCAGGGGGGCACACTGAAGCTTTCTTT. Amino acids: CASSLPGGHTEAFF.

This clone occurred a few times. The gene calls are TRBV30 and TRBJ1-1; TRBD1 agrees at 11 bases. The V segment lost 0 bases and the J segment 3 bases; nucleotides outside the gene matches: 3. Germline V gene lookup returns CDR1 GTSNPN and CDR2 SVGIG (reference sequence). CDR3 size: 15 residues. The CDR3 protein is CAWSVPGQGDTEAFF. The CDR3 DNA reads TGTGCCTGGAGTGTACCGGGACAGGGGGACACTGAAGCTTTCTTT.

The chain joins TRBV27 to TRBJ2-5, with a tentative D call TRBD1 (6 bases). This CDR3 is built from 17 residues. Per germline, CDR1 MNHEY and CDR2 SMNVEV (reference sequence). The V end was cut by 2 bases, the J end by 5 bases, with 21 bases between. CDR3 protein: CASSLRGTGPLTETQYF. CDR3 DNA sequence: TGTGCCAGCAGTTTAAGGGGGACGGGACCCCTCACCGAGACCCAGTACTTC.

The chain employs TRBV29-1 and TRBJ1-1; no definite D call. V was shortened by 6 bases and J by 0 bases, with 23 bases between the two germline ends. The CDR3 is made up of 17 amino acids. Per germline, CDR1 SQVTM and CDR2 ANQGSEA. Here the CDR3 DNA reads TGCAGCGTGTTCACAAGTGGAGAACGGCATATGAACACTGAAGCTTTCTTT. Protein sequence: CSVFTSGERHMNTEAFF.

The chain has TRBV5-6 and TRBJ2-3, with 8 bases fitting TRBD2. The CDR3 is 15 amino acids. Looked up from germline, CDR1 is SGHDT and CDR2 is YYEEEE. V lost 4 bases to trimming and J lost 6 bases; unmatched junction nucleotides: 10. This CDR3 is CASSIGLAVPDTQYF. The CDR3 DNA is TGTGCCAGCAGCATCGGACTAGCAGTTCCTGATACGCAGTATTTT.

This clone was seen only once. The rearrangement uses TRBV7-6 and TRBJ2-1; TRBD2 agrees at 7 bases. This CDR3 is 15 amino acids long. From germline, CDR1 is SGHVS and CDR2 FNYEAQ. Unmatched junction bases numbered 4, after V lost 5 bases and J lost 0 bases. CDR3 sequence reads: CASSPSGNSYNEQFF. The CDR3 DNA reads TGTGCCAGCAGCCCGAGCGGGAACTCCTACAATGAGCAGTTCTTC.

In this sample, this clone turned up once. This chain uses TRBV28 with TRBJ1-5; no firm D call. This CDR3 has 20 amino acids. Germline V gives CDR1 MDHEN, CDR2 SYDVKM. The V and J ends lost 5 bases and 0 bases respectively, with 26 bases between them. The CDR3 loop reads CASSPRRSQHVPNSNQPQHF. CDR3 nucleotides: TGTGCCAGCAGTCCGAGGCGCAGCCAGCACGTCCCTAATAGCAATCAGCCCCAGCATTTT.

J is TRBJ1-1 and V is TRBV15, with TRBD1 matching over 8 bases. Germline trimming cut 7 bases from V and 10 bases from J; bases unmatched to any gene: 14. This CDR3 is 14 amino acids long. Germline CDR1 and CDR2: LNHNV and YYDKDF (reference sequence). CDR3 sequence: CATKIQGGGVGAFF. CDR3 DNA: TGTGCCACCAAAATACAGGGGGGCGGGGTAGGAGCTTTCTTT.

V gene TRBV18 combines with J gene TRBJ2-7, with D possibly TRBD1 on 6 matching bases. With 1 base removed from V and 0 bases from J, the gap between germline ends came to 16 bases. The CDR3 sequence is 17 residues long. Germline CDR1 is KGHSH and CDR2 is LQKENI. The DNA of the CDR3 is TGTGCCAGCTCACCACAGGACAGCGTCTCGAGCTCCTACGAGCAGTACTTC. Translation: CASSPQDSVSSSYEQYF.

This chain connects TRBV18 to TRBJ1-2; D is perhaps TRBD1 (5 bases). This CDR3 is built from 15 residues. With 1 base removed from V and 4 bases from J, the gap between germline ends came to 13 bases. Germline V lookup: CDR1 KGHSH, CDR2 LQKENI. This chain's CDR3 is CASSPQGGEIYGYTF. CDR3 sequence (DNA): TGTGCCAGCTCACCACAGGGAGGGGAAATCTATGGCTACACCTTC.

This clone was seen just once. The chain links TRBV20-1 to TRBJ2-7; D possibly corresponds to TRBD1 (6 bases). Trimming stripped 4 bases from V and 7 bases from J, with 8 bases between. This CDR3 contains 10 residues. The germline V gene encodes CDR1 DFQATT and CDR2 SNEGSKA (reference sequence). The CDR3 region has the DNA TGCAGTGCTAACAGGGATGAGCAGTACTTC. Its translation: CSANRDEQYF.

The chain joins TRBV5-4 to TRBJ2-7; D gene unclear. Trimming removed 0 bases from V and 0 bases from J, with 10 bases in between. The CDR3 is 15 residues long. The germline CDR1 and CDR2 sequences are SGHNT and YYREEE (reference sequence). CDR3 region: CASSLETPASYEQYF. The CDR3 DNA follows: TGTGCCAGCAGCTTGGAGACTCCGGCCTCCTACGAGCAGTACTTC.

This clone came up once. The rearrangement uses TRBV5-1 and TRBJ2-1, with 7 bases fitting TRBD1. Trimming took 4 bases from V and 8 from J; bases not matched to a gene: 12. This CDR3 has 15 residues. Germline CDR1 and CDR2: SGHRS and YFSETQ. DNA of the CDR3: TGCGCCAGCAGCCCCAATGAGGGGGCGGTGGATGAGCAGTTCTTC. Translation: CASSPNEGAVDEQFF. Full variable domain (outside the CDR3, taken from reference TRBV5-1 and TRBJ2-1): KAGVTQTPRYLIKTRGQQVTLSCSPISGHRSVSWYQQTPGQGLQFLFEYFSETQRNKGNFPGRFSGRQFSNSRSEMNVSTLELGDSALYLCASSPNEGAVDEQFFGPGTRLTVL.

This clone was observed once. Within the sample, other DNA sequences also encode this same CDR3. This chain uses TRBV27 with TRBJ2-3; D not certain. The germline V gene has CDR1 MNHEY and CDR2 SMNVEV (reference sequence). Between the trimmed V and J ends, which lost 2 bases and 1 base, there was a span of 7 bases. The CDR3 runs 14 residues. CDR3 nucleotides: TGTGCCAGCAGTTTAACAAGTGGCACAGATACGCAGTATTTT. Translation gives CASSLTSGTDTQYF.

The chain carries TRBV5-4 and TRBJ1-4; D unclear. CDR3 length: 15 residues. Trimming removed 2 bases at V and 0 bases at J, with 8 bases between. The germline gives CDR1 SGHNT, CDR2 YYREEE (reference sequence). The CDR3 DNA is TGTGCCAGCAGCTTTTGGGGAGCAACTAATGAAAAACTGTTTTTT. It translates to CASSFWGATNEKLFF.

J is TRBJ1-2 and V is TRBV4-2, with 7 bases that match TRBD1. The germline CDR1 and CDR2 sequences are LGHNA and YNFKEQ. The V segment lost 3 bases and the J segment 0 bases; nucleotides outside the gene matches: 4. The CDR3 spans 15 residues. CDR3 sequence (DNA): TGTGCCAGCAGCCAGCGACAGGGAGCTAACTATGGCTACACCTTC. Encoded protein: CASSQRQGANYGYTF.

This chain joins TRBV19 and TRBJ1-1, with 8 bases fitting TRBD1. V dropped 4 bases and J dropped 2; count of bases not matched to a gene: 9. This CDR3 comprises 16 residues. Per germline, CDR1 LNHDA and CDR2 SQIVND (reference sequence). The CDR3 loop reads CASSTGQGKANTEAFF. CDR3 in DNA: TGTGCCAGTAGTACCGGACAGGGCAAGGCTAACACTGAAGCTTTCTTT.

The chain links TRBV4-1 to TRBJ1-1, with TRBD1 matching 8 bases. The CDR3 spans 15 residues. J was trimmed by 5 bases and V by 2 bases; bases with no gene match: 7. CDR1 and CDR2 from the germline V gene are MGHRA and YSYEKL. CDR3 amino acids: CASSQLTGGWTEAFF. The CDR3, as DNA: TGCGCCAGCAGCCAACTTACAGGGGGGTGGACTGAAGCTTTCTTT.

Concerning this clone itself: Different DNA sequences within this sample yield the same CDR3. The gene calls are TRBV7-2 and TRBJ2-7; no clear D. The V gene lost 6 bases and the J gene lost 3 bases, with 6 bases spanning the gap. The CDR3 has 11 amino acids. Germline CDR1 is SGHTA and CDR2 is FQGNSA. The CDR3 region has the DNA TGTGCCAGCAGTCCCAGCTACGAGCAGTACTTC. Amino acid sequence: CASSPSYEQYF.

The chain couples TRBV7-2 to TRBJ1-4; 8 bases fit TRBD1. Germline V gene sequence: CDR1 SGHTA, CDR2 FQGNSA. J was trimmed by 4 bases and V by 5 bases; bases with no gene match: 9. This CDR3 has 16 amino acids. In DNA, the CDR3 is TGTGCCAGCAGCGGCCCGGGACAGGAGCTTAATGAAAAACTGTTTTTT. Its translation: CASSGPGQELNEKLFF.

This clone has more than one count but fewer than ten. This chain joins TRBV6-5 and TRBJ2-2; D perhaps matches TRBD1 (5 bases). The V and J ends lost 6 bases and 5 bases respectively, with 13 bases between them. The CDR3 length is 14 residues. The germline V gene has CDR1 MNHEY and CDR2 SVGAGI. The CDR3, as DNA: TGTGCCAGCAGGTCCAGGGAAGGAACCGGGGAGCTGTTTTTT. Encoded protein: CASRSREGTGELFF.

V usage is TRBV14 and J usage is TRBJ2-5, with 12 positions matching TRBD2. Looked up from germline, CDR1 is SGHDN and CDR2 is FVKESK. CDR3 length equals 16 residues. With 2 bases clipped from V and 5 bases from J, the junction kept 6 bases outside the gene matches. The CDR3 nucleotides are TGTGCCAGCAGCCAACTAGCGGGAGGGCCGAGGGAGACCCAGTACTTC. It specifies CASSQLAGGPRETQYF.

This chain connects TRBV13 to TRBJ2-7; 11 nucleotides agree with TRBD2. Trimming cost V 4 bases and J 3 bases; bases outside gene matches: 11. Germline CDR1 and CDR2: PRHDT and FYEKMQ (reference sequence). CDR3 length: 17 residues. The CDR3 protein is CASSSRLAGTELYEQYF. The DNA of the CDR3 is TGTGCCAGCAGCTCTCGACTAGCGGGAACGGAGCTCTACGAGCAGTACTTC.

This clone was seen only a few times. The CDR3 here is CATSRGQHQETQYF. CDR3 DNA sequence: TGTGCCACCAGCAGAGGACAGCATCAAGAGACCCAGTACTTC. The chain couples TRBV15 to TRBJ2-5; D may be TRBD1 (5 bases). Germline V gene lookup returns CDR1 LNHNV and CDR2 YYDKDF (reference sequence). Trimming took off 1 base at V and 2 bases at J, with 8 bases between the two ends. This CDR3 has 14 amino acids.

The rearrangement joins TRBV6-5 to TRBJ1-1, with D tentatively TRBD1 (6 bases). Germline CDR1 reads MNHEY; CDR2 reads SVGAGI. Trimming took 0 bases from V and 1 from J, leaving 12 bases between them. This CDR3 has 16 amino acids. For the CDR3, the DNA is TGTGCCAGCAGTTACTCGGGGACACGGAAGAACACTGAAGCTTTCTTT. Translated: CASSYSGTRKNTEAFF.

The chain couples TRBV9 to TRBJ2-7; tentatively, D is TRBD2 (5 bases). Germline V gives CDR1 SGDLS, CDR2 YYNGEE. Trimming cost V 0 bases and J 2 bases, with 15 bases left between them. This CDR3 is 16 amino acids long. Here the CDR3 reads CASSVGFRRGTYEQYF. The DNA for the CDR3 is TGTGCCAGCAGCGTAGGGTTCCGAAGAGGGACCTACGAGCAGTACTTC.

With regard to this clone: Additional DNA sequences in this sample encode the identical CDR3. The chain joins TRBV5-6 to TRBJ2-7; 7 bases match TRBD2. The CDR3 spans 13 residues. CDR1 is SGHDT, CDR2 YYEEEE, per germline. Losses at the gene ends were 4 bases for V and 3 bases for J; bases not matched to a gene: 4. CDR3 amino acids: CASSLGGGYEQYF. DNA of the CDR3: TGTGCCAGCAGCCTCGGCGGGGGCTACGAGCAGTACTTC.